The 2 T cell receptor beta chains in this list originate from one sample, sequenced in a study of OX40 agonist ivuxolimab in advanced cancers. The protocol was immunoSEQ multiplex PCR, while the TCRdb copy is restricted to in-frame clones and leaves out a portion. Of about 94,000 clones listed, 87% are singletons. Sequencing was performed on CD4+ or CD8+ T cells sorted from blood, taken in a trial of the OX40 agonist ivuxolimab. The receptor source for this set is an adult with an advanced solid tumor such as melanoma, head and neck, liver or kidney cancer.

This rearrangement joins TRBV11-2 to TRBJ2-1; D unclear. The germline V gene encodes CDR1 SGHAT and CDR2 FQNNGV. V gave up 2 bases and J gave up 8 bases, with 13 bases separating them. The CDR3 is 14 residues long. CDR3 bases: TGTGCCAGCAGCTTACTTTCTCTGCGCGATGAGCAGTTCTTC. The encoded protein is CASSLLSLRDEQFF. Combining the CDR3 with reference TRBV11-2 and TRBJ2-1 gives the whole variable domain EAGVAQSPRYKIIEKRQSVAFWCNPISGHATLYWYQQILGQGPKLLIQFQNNGVVDDSQLPKDRFSAERLKGVDSTLKIQPAKLEDSAVYLCASSLLSLRDEQFFGPGTRLTVL.

The chain uses TRBV5-4 and TRBJ2-3; perhaps TRBD1 as D (6 bases). The CDR3 has 16 residues. Germline V gene lookup returns CDR1 SGHNT and CDR2 YYREEE (reference sequence). V was pared by 0 bases and J by 1 base, with 12 bases between. The CDR3 is CASSLVMRQGTDTQYF. CDR3 DNA sequence: TGTGCCAGCAGCTTGGTAATGAGACAGGGCACAGATACGCAGTATTTT.